The clone carrying this T cell receptor beta chain was recorded many times. Its antigen is currently unknown. These data originate in a study of blood T cells in healthy people across ages. Study-wide results and limits: Among long-lived donors, naive CD4+ cells were more numerous and diversity higher than in aged donors. The authors considered diversity estimates from one million T cells to be underestimates.

Primers used in a second PCR of roughly 6 to 11 cycles were a sample-barcoded 5' primer and a J-beta primer mix. TCRdb re-analysed the 5' RACE reads in MiXCR, keeping a single row per CDR3 protein. Found here are 1,100,000 or so distinct CDR3 sequences, under 45% of them singletons; the top ten hold approximately 17%. The V gene lost 3 bases and the J gene lost 3 bases, with 9 bases spanning the gap. This CDR3 comprises 13 residues. The receptor was derived from a woman aged 60-75 years in good health. The V and J genes are TRBV12-3 or TRBV12-4 and TRBJ2-7, with no clear D. Source material: blood. For the CDR3, the DNA is TGTGCCAGCAGTTTCGCCCGCGGCTACGAGCAGTACTTC. Translating it yields CASSFARGYEQYF.